This T cell receptor (beta chain) was identified during a study of cytomegalovirus exposure and HLA in healthy donors. Details on this clone: What it binds is unknown.

General study findings and limits: Reportedly, cytomegalovirus status was diagnosed with high sensitivity and specificity.

CDR1 is SQVTM, CDR2 ANQGSEA, per germline. The ends were cut back, 7 bases at V and 3 bases at J, with 15 bases in the middle. The CDR3 has 14 residues. Measured with immunoSEQ multiplex PCR; TCRdb has only the in-frame clones, and not every one. The table shows some 130,000 clones, with roughly 89% occurring only once. This sequence was found in a young woman in good health and CMV-seronegative. Sample: PBMCs. This chain uses TRBV29-1 with TRBJ2-2, with D possibly TRBD2 on 6 matching bases. As DNA, the CDR3 is TGCAGCGGGGGCAGGGACTGGGACACCGGGGAGCTGTTTTTT. Translated: CSGGRDWDTGELFF.